This TCR beta chain appears in the sequencing data of a study of long-term antiretroviral therapy in people with HIV. Survey-level resolution applied to immunoSEQ assay v3.0. Libraries were prepared by immunoSEQ multiplex PCR; TCRdb keeps only in-frame clonotypes and omits some of them. The repertoire holds 35,000 to 40,000 clones, with 80% to 90% as singletons. This TCR was recovered from a young man with HIV. Sequencing used unsorted PBMCs, obtained 2.2 years after starting antiretroviral therapy.

As DNA, the CDR3 is TGTGCCAGCAGCCGCGACAGGGGAAGGAATCAGCCCCAGCATTTT. As protein: CASSRDRGRNQPQHF. The chain employs TRBV27 and TRBJ1-5; 8 positions match TRBD1. The length of the CDR3 is 15 residues. Germline CDR1 and CDR2: MNHEY and SMNVEV (reference sequence). Trimming cost V 6 bases and J 4 bases; bases outside gene matches: 8.